This passage covers 8 T cell receptor beta chains from one sample sequenced in a study of blood T cell repertoires in COVID-19. Assay: immunoSEQ multiplex PCR; the TCRdb copy retains only in-frame clones and omits some. The table has over 140,000 clones, roughly four fifths seen once; the top ten hold 4%. Sequencing input: peripheral blood. These TCRs come from a woman aged 55-70 years with acute or convalescent COVID-19.

The chain couples TRBV28 to TRBJ2-3; 10 nucleotides align to TRBD2. V gave up 5 bases and J gave up 2 bases; unmatched junction bases: 7. Germline assignment: CDR1 MDHEN and CDR2 SYDVKM. The CDR3 is 16 amino acids. The CDR3 spells CASSAPSGSSTDTQYF. CDR3 coding DNA: TGTGCCAGCAGTGCCCCTAGCGGGAGTTCCACAGATACGCAGTATTTT.

This clone has just one count. V gene TRBV7-2 combines with J gene TRBJ2-1; 7 bases align to TRBD2. The CDR3 has 15 amino acids. V lost 0 bases and J lost 6; bases outside the gene matches: 5. Germline V CDR1 and CDR2: SGHTA, FQGNSA. DNA of the CDR3: TGTGCCAGCAGCTTAGCGGGAGGGAGTTTCAATGAGCAGTTCTTC. Translation: CASSLAGGSFNEQFF.

This chain joins TRBV4-3 and TRBJ2-7; D possibly corresponds to TRBD2 (5 bases). Trimming took off 0 bases at V and 3 bases at J, with 15 bases between the two ends. In germline, CDR1 is LGHNA, CDR2 YSLEER. The CDR3 has 16 amino acids. In DNA, the CDR3 is TGCGCCAGCAGCCAAGATTGGACTGGCGGGTTCTACGAGCAGTACTTC. This sequence encodes CASSQDWTGGFYEQYF.

Details on this clone: Other DNA sequences from this sample encode an identical CDR3 as well. V and J are TRBV24-1 and TRBJ1-5; D unclear. Looked up from germline, CDR1 is KGHDR and CDR2 is SFDVKD. Trimming stripped 5 bases from V and 2 bases from J, with 6 bases between. This CDR3 contains 13 residues. CDR3 nucleotide sequence: TGTGCCACCAGTGTGGGAGGCAATCAGCCCCAGCATTTT. Amino acid sequence: CATSVGGNQPQHF.

V gene TRBV2 combines with J gene TRBJ1-2; D gene unclear. The V and J ends lost 2 bases and 0 bases respectively, with 4 bases between them. Germline-derived CDR1 and CDR2 are SNHLY and FYNNEI. The CDR3 has 13 amino acids. Written as DNA, the CDR3 is TGTGCCAGCAGTGAACGGGCTAACTATGGCTACACCTTC. It encodes CASSERANYGYTF. Using reference TRBV2 and TRBJ1-2 for the parts outside the CDR3, the full variable domain is EPEVTQTPSHQVTQMGQEVILRCVPISNHLYFYWYRQILGQKVEFLVSFYNNEISEKSEIFDDQFSVERPDGSNFTLKIRSTKLEDSAMYFCASSERANYGYTFGSGTRLTVV.

CDR3: CSVNPTGTDTQYF. The CDR3 nucleotides are TGCAGCGTCAACCCGACAGGCACAGATACGCAGTATTTT. The chain links TRBV29-1 to TRBJ2-3; TRBD1 is a possible D gene (5 bases). The CDR3 spans 13 residues. V lost 6 bases and J lost 1, with 11 bases in between. Germline-derived CDR1 and CDR2 are SQVTM and ANQGSEA.

The chain has TRBV29-1 and TRBJ1-1; weak D call: TRBD1 (6 bases). In germline, CDR1 is SQVTM, CDR2 ANQGSEA. Trimming shortened V by 5 bases and J by 10 bases, and 14 bases separated the two germline ends. The CDR3 is 11 residues long. This chain's CDR3 is CSVNGQRGAFF. In nucleotides, the CDR3 is TGCAGCGTTAATGGACAGAGAGGAGCTTTCTTT.

This CDR3 is CASDRGPAEAFF. The CDR3 bases are TGTGCCAGTGACAGGGGGCCCGCTGAAGCTTTCTTT. The chain has TRBV2 and TRBJ1-1; TRBD1 matches at 10 bases. Germline loops: CDR1 SNHLY, CDR2 FYNNEI. CDR3 length equals 12 residues. V dropped 9 bases and J dropped 6; count of bases not matched to a gene: 4.